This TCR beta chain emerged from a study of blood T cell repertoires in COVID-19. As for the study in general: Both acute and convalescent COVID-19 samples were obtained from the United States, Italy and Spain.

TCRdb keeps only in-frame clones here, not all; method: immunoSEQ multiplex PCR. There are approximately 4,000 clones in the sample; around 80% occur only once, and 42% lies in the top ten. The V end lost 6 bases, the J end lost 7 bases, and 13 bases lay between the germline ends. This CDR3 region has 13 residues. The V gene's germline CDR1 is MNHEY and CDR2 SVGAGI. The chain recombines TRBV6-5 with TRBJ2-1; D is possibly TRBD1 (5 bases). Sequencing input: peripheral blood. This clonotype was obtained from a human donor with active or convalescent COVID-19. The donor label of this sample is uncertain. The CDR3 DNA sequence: TGTGCCAGCAGCCCCGACAGATCGAATGAGCAGTTCTTC. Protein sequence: CASSPDRSNEQFF.